This entry concerns a single TCR beta chain. This specimen comes from a study of blood T cell repertoires in COVID-19. About the study: Both acute and convalescent COVID-19 samples were obtained from the United States, Italy and Spain. PBMCs, B-cell-depleted T cells, or T cells were the source of the cDNA or gDNA that made up the material.

V was pared by 7 bases and J by 3 bases, with 17 bases between. The CDR3 runs to 16 residues. Per germline, CDR1 KGHDR and CDR2 SFDVKD. Per the original methods: Reference gene primer amplification in the assay estimated nucleated cell counts. Using immunoSEQ multiplex PCR, the repertoire was profiled, and TCRdb retains in-frame clones only, with some absent. The V and J calls and the clone size are those of that table, but D and trimming were determined from the DNA. The sample consists of over 250,000 clones, 65% to 90% of them appearing once. The sequencing sample was made of peripheral blood. The sequence derives from a human donor in a cohort sampled during active COVID-19. This chain joins TRBV24-1 and TRBJ1-4; a weak D match, TRBD1 (6 bases). This chain's CDR3 is CATSTSRGLANEKLFF. DNA of the CDR3: TGTGCCACCAGCACTAGTAGGGGGTTGGCTAATGAAAAACTGTTTTTT.